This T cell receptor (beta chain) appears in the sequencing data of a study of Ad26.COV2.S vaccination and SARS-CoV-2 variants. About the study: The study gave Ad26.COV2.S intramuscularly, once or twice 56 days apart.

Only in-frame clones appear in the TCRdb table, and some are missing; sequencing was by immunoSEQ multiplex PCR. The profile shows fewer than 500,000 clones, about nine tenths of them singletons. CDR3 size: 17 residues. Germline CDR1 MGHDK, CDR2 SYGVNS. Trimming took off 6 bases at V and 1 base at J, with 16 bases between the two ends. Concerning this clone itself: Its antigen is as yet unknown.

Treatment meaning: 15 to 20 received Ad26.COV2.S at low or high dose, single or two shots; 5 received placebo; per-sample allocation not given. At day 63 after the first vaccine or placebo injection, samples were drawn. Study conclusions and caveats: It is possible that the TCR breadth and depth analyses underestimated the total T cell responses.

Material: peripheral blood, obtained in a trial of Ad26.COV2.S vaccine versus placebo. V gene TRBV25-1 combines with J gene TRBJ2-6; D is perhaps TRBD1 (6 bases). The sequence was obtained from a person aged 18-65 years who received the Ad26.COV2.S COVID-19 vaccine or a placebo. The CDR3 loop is CASSSNREISGANVLTF. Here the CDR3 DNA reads TGTGCCAGCAGCTCAAACAGGGAGATATCTGGGGCCAACGTCCTGACTTTC.